This T cell receptor beta chain derives from a study of blood T cell repertoires in COVID-19. The overall study: Italy, Spain and the United States were the sources of the convalescent and acute COVID-19 samples. PBMCs, B-cell-depleted T cells, or T cells were the source of the cDNA or gDNA that made up the material.

Methods used by the authors: The assay estimated nucleated cells by amplifying reference gene primers. Assay used: immunoSEQ multiplex PCR; TCRdb lists only in-frame clones, some missing. From that table come the V and J calls and clone size; the DNA was used to work out D and trimming. The data contain 100,000 to 140,000 clones, about 91% of them seen just once; the ten biggest clones take up approximately 6.2%. Trimming left V 9 bases short and J 1 base short, with 9 bases between. CDR1 is ENHRY and CDR2 is SYGVKD in the germline V gene. This CDR3 region has 12 residues. V gene TRBV10-3 combines with J gene TRBJ2-5; D ambiguous. The source of this sequence is a man over 45 with active or convalescent COVID-19. The sequencing input was peripheral blood. The CDR3 DNA is TGTGCCATGGGCACCCCCCAAGAGACCCAGTACTTC. Translated, it gives CAMGTPQETQYF.